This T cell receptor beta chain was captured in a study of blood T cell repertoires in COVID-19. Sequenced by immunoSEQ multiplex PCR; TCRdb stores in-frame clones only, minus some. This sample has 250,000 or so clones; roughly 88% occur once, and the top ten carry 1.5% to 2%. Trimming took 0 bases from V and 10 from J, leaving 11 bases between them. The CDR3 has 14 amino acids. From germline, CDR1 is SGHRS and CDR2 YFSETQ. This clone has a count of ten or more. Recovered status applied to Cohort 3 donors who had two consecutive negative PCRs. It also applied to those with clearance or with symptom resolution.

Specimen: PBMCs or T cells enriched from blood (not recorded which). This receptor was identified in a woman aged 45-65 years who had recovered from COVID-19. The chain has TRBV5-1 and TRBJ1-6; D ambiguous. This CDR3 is CASSLENLGSPLHF. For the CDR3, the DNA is TGCGCCAGCAGCTTGGAAAACCTCGGGTCACCCCTCCACTTT.